These 18 T cell receptor beta chains share one sample of origin, sequenced in a study of blood T cell repertoires in COVID-19. TCRdb's copy holds only in-frame clones and misses some; the assay was immunoSEQ multiplex PCR. Of around 290,000 clones in the sample, more than 75% were seen once. The source material was PBMCs or T cells enriched from blood (not recorded which). The receptors come from a woman aged 55 to 70 in a cohort exposed to, infected with or recovered from COVID-19 (not recorded which).

The rearrangement joins TRBV5-4 to TRBJ1-2, with 7 bases that match TRBD1. V trimming: 4 bases; J trimming: 7 bases; junction bases outside the gene matches: 16. The CDR3 sequence is 16 residues long. Germline CDR1 reads SGHNT; CDR2 reads YYREEE (reference sequence). In nucleotides, the CDR3 is TGTGCCAGCAGCAGCCCCCGACAGGGAGAGGGGGCTGGCTACACCTTC. This codes for CASSSPRQGEGAGYTF.

J is TRBJ2-2 and V is TRBV7-6; 11 nucleotides match TRBD2. The ends lost 5 bases at V and 4 bases at J; junction bases unmatched: 6. CDR3 length equals 16 residues. The germline V gene encodes CDR1 SGHVS and CDR2 FNYEAQ. The DNA of the CDR3 is TGTGCCAGCAGCGAGCGACTAGCGGGACCCACCGGGGAGCTGTTTTTT. Protein product: CASSERLAGPTGELFF.

This chain uses TRBV25-1 with TRBJ2-1, with 9 nucleotides matching TRBD2. V shed 10 bases, J shed 2 bases, and the junction held 9 bases outside the gene matches. Germline CDR1 MGHDK, CDR2 SYGVNS. This CDR3 is built from 15 residues. The CDR3 is CANPPVAGAYNEQFF. The CDR3 DNA reads as TGTGCCAACCCGCCGGTAGCGGGAGCCTACAATGAGCAGTTCTTC.

This chain uses TRBV28 with TRBJ1-2, with 7 bases identical to TRBD1. The CDR3 extends over 15 amino acids. Per the germline V gene, CDR1 is MDHEN and CDR2 is SYDVKM. V trimming: 6 bases; J trimming: 1 base; junction bases outside the gene matches: 8. The CDR3 DNA reads TGTGCCAGCAGAGATGGGACAGCGGATAACTATGGCTACACCTTC. Amino acids: CASRDGTADNYGYTF.

This rearrangement joins TRBV11-3 to TRBJ2-1; TRBD2 matches 7 bases. Losses at the gene ends were 5 bases for V and 0 bases for J; bases not matched to a gene: 7. Germline V gene data show CDR1 as SGHNT and CDR2 as YENEEA. The CDR3 covers 16 residues. CDR3 loop: CASSIRTRSSYNEQFF. CDR3 in DNA: TGTGCCAGCAGCATCCGGACTAGGTCCTCCTACAATGAGCAGTTCTTC. Full variable domain (remainder filled in from reference TRBV11-3 and TRBJ2-1): EAGVVQSPRYKIIEKKQPVAFWCNPISGHNTLYWYLQNLGQGPELLIRYENEEAVDDSQLPKDRFSAERLKGVDSTLKIQPAELGDSAVYLCASSIRTRSSYNEQFFGPGTRLTVL.

The chain has TRBV18 and TRBJ2-7; 11 nucleotides agree with TRBD2. This CDR3 contains 16 residues. From germline, CDR1 is KGHSH and CDR2 LQKENI. V dropped 3 bases and J dropped 1; count of bases not matched to a gene: 5. CDR3 residues: CASSPLTSGKSYEQYF. The CDR3 DNA reads TGTGCCAGCTCACCTCTGACTAGCGGGAAATCCTACGAGCAGTACTTC.

With regard to this clone: The DNA is left out, because the CDR3 cannot be placed on it with certainty; the CDR3 is given as TCRdb lists it. The V gene is TRBV2, the J gene TRBJ1-2; no check of the table's D call, TRBD1, against the DNA was made. The CDR3 is 14 amino acids in total, end residues counted. Germline V gene sequence: CDR1 SNHLY, CDR2 FYNNEI. Here the CDR3 reads CASILDSANYGYTF.

This clone was seen a single time. This CDR3 reads CASSPWTVTGELFF. CDR3 bases: TGTGCCAGCTCACCTTGGACAGTCACCGGGGAGCTGTTTTTT. The gene calls are TRBV18 and TRBJ2-2, with a tentative D call TRBD1 (6 bases). Germline CDR1 KGHSH, CDR2 LQKENI. This CDR3 contains 14 residues. With 3 bases removed from V and 4 bases from J, the gap between germline ends came to 9 bases.

The rearrangement uses TRBV5-6 and TRBJ1-3; tentative D call: TRBD1 (6 bases). The germline gives CDR1 SGHDT, CDR2 YYEEEE. V shed 1 base and J shed 4 bases, with 9 bases lying between them. The CDR3 consists of 14 residues. This CDR3 reads CASSLTGPGNTIYF. The CDR3 bases are TGTGCCAGCAGCTTGACAGGGCCCGGAAACACCATATATTTT.

This chain uses TRBV5-6 with TRBJ1-1; tentatively, D is TRBD1 (5 bases). Per the germline V gene, CDR1 is SGHDT and CDR2 is YYEEEE. The ends were cut back, 4 bases at V and 4 bases at J, with 17 bases in the middle. This CDR3 has 15 amino acids. The DNA of the CDR3 is TGTGCCAGCAGCGCTACCTCTAGGGGTGGCACTGAAGCTTTCTTT. Amino acid sequence: CASSATSRGGTEAFF.

V usage is TRBV12-5 and J usage is TRBJ1-1; 8 bases are a match to TRBD1. This CDR3 has 15 residues. Germline CDR1 and CDR2: LGHNT and FRNRAP. J lost 7 bases, V lost 5 bases, and 12 bases had no gene match. In DNA, the CDR3 is TGTGCTAGTGGTGATAGTCGACAGGGGTGGCGTGAAGCTTTCTTT. Translation: CASGDSRQGWREAFF.

The rearrangement links TRBV28 to TRBJ1-6, with D possibly matching TRBD1 (6 bases). The V end was cut by 3 bases, the J end by 8 bases, with 11 bases between. The CDR3 is 14 residues long. In germline, CDR1 is MDHEN, CDR2 SYDVKM. The CDR3 DNA follows: TGTGCCAGCAGTTTGTTTGAGGGGGATTCACCCCTCCACTTT. Translating gives CASSLFEGDSPLHF.

V is TRBV18 and J is TRBJ1-5; D perhaps matches TRBD1 (6 bases). With 1 base removed from V and 1 base from J, the gap between germline ends came to 14 bases. This CDR3 is 17 amino acids long. Germline CDR1 is KGHSH and CDR2 is LQKENI. The CDR3 sequence is CASSPRTGLGSNQPQHF. The CDR3 DNA follows: TGTGCCAGCTCACCACGTACAGGGCTTGGAAGCAATCAGCCCCAGCATTTT.

This chain connects TRBV28 to TRBJ1-3; possible D gene TRBD1, 5 bases. The CDR3 sequence is 17 residues long. Germline V lookup: CDR1 MDHEN, CDR2 SYDVKM. The germline V and J ends were trimmed by 6 bases and 0 bases, with 18 bases remaining between them. Written as DNA, the CDR3 is TGTGCCAGCAGATCCACAACAGGTCCCCGCTCTGGAAACACCATATATTTT. Amino acid sequence: CASRSTTGPRSGNTIYF.

This chain uses TRBV14 with TRBJ2-2, with a possible D match to TRBD2 (6 bases). Germline V gene data show CDR1 as SGHDN and CDR2 as FVKESK. CDR3 size: 16 residues. Trimming pared 0 bases from V and 7 bases from J, leaving 15 bases between. The CDR3 DNA follows: TGTGCCAGCAGCCAAGATCGGCCAGGGAGGCTCGGGGAGCTGTTTTTT. It encodes CASSQDRPGRLGELFF.

The J gene is TRBJ1-2, the V gene TRBV27; D not resolved. The CDR3 totals 14 residues. Trimming removed 0 bases at V and 4 bases at J, with 9 bases between. Germline assignment: CDR1 MNHEY and CDR2 SMNVEV (reference sequence). The CDR3 region has the DNA TGTGCCAGCAGTTTATCCCGGGGAATCTATGGCTACACCTTC. Protein product: CASSLSRGIYGYTF.

This clone occurred once. CDR3: CASRLRDQPQHF. The CDR3 DNA sequence: TGTGCCAGTAGGTTGAGGGATCAGCCCCAGCATTTT. The chain combines TRBV19 with TRBJ1-5; D gene ambiguous. The germline gives CDR1 LNHDA, CDR2 SQIVND (reference sequence). V was trimmed by 6 bases and J by 5 bases, leaving 8 bases between them. The CDR3 is 12 residues long.

The chain is built from TRBV6-2 or TRBV6-3 and TRBJ1-5; D remains ambiguous. The germline V gene encodes CDR1 MNHEY and CDR2 SVGEGT. CDR3 length: 11 amino acids. V lost 4 bases and J 8 bases, leaving 6 bases between the germline ends. The CDR3 spells CASSSSEPQHF. The DNA of the CDR3 is TGTGCCAGCAGTTCTTCCGAGCCCCAGCATTTT.